This TCR beta chain was identified during a study of graft-versus-host responses after intestinal transplantation. Study context: Each of the recipients got a multivisceral, liver-intestinal, or isolated intestinal transplant.

CDR3 length: 15 amino acids. J gave up 4 bases and V 6 bases, and 6 bases lay outside the gene matches. Germline CDR1 KGHSH, CDR2 LQKENI. Within the sample, this clone is large. Its antigen is unknown. The table came from immunoSEQ multiplex PCR; TCRdb's copy has only in-frame clones and leaves some out. This sample carries approximately 15,000 clones, more than 80% of them seen once, and the ten largest clones take roughly 20%. Whole-study results and caveats: Recipient marrow showed GvH clones, some seen first in ileum or blood.

Researchers processed graft tissue to release intraepithelial and lamina propria lymphocytes. The V and J genes are TRBV18 and TRBJ2-1, with 10 bases that match TRBD2. The sequencing used ileum tissue, collected about 14 weeks after intestinal transplant. This receptor was identified in a human patient who received an intestinal transplant, so some T cells may come from the graft donor. The CDR3 DNA reads TGTGCCAGCTCGCCTACTAGCGGGACTTACAATGAGCAGTTCTTC. Encoded protein: CASSPTSGTYNEQFF.